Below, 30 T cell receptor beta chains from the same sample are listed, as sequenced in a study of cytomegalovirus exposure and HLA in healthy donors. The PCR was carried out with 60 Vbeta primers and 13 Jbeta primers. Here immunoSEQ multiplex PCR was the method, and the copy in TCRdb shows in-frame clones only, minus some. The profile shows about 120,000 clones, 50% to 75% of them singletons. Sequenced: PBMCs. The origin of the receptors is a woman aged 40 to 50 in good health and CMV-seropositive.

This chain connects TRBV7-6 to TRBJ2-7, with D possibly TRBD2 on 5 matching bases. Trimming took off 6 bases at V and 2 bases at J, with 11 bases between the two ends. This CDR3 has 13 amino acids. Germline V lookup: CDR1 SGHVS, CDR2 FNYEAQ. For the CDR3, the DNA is TGTGCCAGCAGTCGGGGTCCGACCTACGAGCAGTACTTC. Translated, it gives CASSRGPTYEQYF.

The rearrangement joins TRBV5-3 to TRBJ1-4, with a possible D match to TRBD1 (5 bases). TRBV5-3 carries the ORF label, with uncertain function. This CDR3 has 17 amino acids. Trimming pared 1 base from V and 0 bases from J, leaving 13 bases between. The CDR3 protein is CARSLRQGVATNEKLFF. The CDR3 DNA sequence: TGTGCCAGAAGCTTGCGGCAGGGTGTCGCAACTAATGAAAAACTGTTTTTT.

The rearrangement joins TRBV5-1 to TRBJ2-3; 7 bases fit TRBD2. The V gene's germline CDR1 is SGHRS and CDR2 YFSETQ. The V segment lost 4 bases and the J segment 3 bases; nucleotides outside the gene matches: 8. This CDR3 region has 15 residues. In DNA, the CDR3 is TGCGCCAGCAGCCTGGGACTAACTGCAACAGATACGCAGTATTTT. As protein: CASSLGLTATDTQYF.

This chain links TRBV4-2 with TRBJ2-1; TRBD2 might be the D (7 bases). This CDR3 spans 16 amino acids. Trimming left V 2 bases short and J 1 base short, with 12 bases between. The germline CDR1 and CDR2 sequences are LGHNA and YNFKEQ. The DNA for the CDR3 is TGTGCCAGCAGCCAAAGGGGGGGCCAGTCCTACAATGAGCAGTTCTTC. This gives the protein CASSQRGGQSYNEQFF.

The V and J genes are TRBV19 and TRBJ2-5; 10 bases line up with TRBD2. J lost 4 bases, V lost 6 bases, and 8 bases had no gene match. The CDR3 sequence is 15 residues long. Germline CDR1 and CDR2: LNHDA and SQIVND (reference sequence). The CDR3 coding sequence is TGTGCCAGTAGGTACCGGACTAGCGGCGGAGAGACCCAGTACTTC. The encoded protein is CASRYRTSGGETQYF.

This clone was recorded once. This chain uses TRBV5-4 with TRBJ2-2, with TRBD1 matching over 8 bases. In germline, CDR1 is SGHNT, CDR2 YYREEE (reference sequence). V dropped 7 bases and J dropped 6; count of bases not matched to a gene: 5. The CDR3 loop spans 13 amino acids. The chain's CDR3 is CASGWTGSGELFF. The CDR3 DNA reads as TGTGCCAGCGGTTGGACAGGGTCCGGGGAGCTGTTTTTT.

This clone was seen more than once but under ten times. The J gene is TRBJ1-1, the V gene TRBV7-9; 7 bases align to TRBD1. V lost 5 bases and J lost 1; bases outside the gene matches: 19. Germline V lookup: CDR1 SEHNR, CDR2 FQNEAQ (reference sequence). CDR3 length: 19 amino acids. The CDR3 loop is CASSVAARGRGVGNTEAFF. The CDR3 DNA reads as TGTGCCAGCAGCGTGGCAGCTAGGGGGCGGGGGGTTGGGAACACTGAAGCTTTCTTT.

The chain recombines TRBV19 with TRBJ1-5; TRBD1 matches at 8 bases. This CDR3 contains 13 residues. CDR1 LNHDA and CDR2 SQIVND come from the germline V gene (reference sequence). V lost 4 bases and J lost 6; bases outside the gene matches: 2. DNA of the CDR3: TGTGCCAGTAGTAATGACAGGGGTCAGCCCCAGCATTTT. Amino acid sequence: CASSNDRGQPQHF.

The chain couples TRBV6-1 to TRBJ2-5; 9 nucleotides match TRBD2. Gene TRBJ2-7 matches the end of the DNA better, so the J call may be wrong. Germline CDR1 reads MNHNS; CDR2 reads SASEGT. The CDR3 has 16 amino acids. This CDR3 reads CASSEAAGGGSYEQYF. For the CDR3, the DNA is TGTGCCAGCAGTGAAGCGGCGGGGGGGGGCTCCTACGAGCAGTACTTC.

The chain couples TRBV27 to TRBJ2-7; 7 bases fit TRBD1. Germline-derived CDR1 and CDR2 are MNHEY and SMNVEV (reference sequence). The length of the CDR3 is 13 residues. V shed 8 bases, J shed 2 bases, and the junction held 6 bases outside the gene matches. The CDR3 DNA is TGTGCCAGCGGAAGGGACAGTACCTACGAGCAGTACTTC. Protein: CASGRDSTYEQYF.

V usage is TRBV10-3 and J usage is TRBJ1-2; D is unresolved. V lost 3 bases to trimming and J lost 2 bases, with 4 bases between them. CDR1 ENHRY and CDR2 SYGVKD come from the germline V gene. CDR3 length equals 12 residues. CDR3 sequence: CAISEINYGYTF. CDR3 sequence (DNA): TGTGCCATCAGTGAAATAAACTATGGCTACACCTTC.

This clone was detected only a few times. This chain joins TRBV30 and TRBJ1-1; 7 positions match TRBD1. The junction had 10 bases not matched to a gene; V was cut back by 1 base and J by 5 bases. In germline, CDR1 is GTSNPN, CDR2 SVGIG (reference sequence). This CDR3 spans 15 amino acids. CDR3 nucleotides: TGTGCCTGGAGTGACATCCCGGGACAGCGGACTGAAGCTTTCTTT. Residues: CAWSDIPGQRTEAFF.

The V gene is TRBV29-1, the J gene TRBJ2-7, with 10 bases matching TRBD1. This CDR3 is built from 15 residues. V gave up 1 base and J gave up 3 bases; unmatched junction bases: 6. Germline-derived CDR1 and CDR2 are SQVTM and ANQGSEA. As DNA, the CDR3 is TGCAGCGTTGAAGGGTTCCGGGACAGGGGCTACGAGCAGTACTTC. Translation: CSVEGFRDRGYEQYF.

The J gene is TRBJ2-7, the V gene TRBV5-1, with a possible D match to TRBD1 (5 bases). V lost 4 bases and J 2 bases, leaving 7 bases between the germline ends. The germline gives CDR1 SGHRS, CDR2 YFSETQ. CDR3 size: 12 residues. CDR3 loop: CASSVDTYEQYF. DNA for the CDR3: TGCGCCAGCAGCGTGGACACCTACGAGCAGTACTTC.

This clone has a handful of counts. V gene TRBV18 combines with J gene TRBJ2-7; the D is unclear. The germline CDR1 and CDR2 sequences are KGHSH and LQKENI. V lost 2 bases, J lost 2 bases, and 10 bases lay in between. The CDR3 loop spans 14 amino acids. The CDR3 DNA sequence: TGTGCCAGCTCACCAGGGCAGGAAACCTACGAGCAGTACTTC. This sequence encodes CASSPGQETYEQYF.

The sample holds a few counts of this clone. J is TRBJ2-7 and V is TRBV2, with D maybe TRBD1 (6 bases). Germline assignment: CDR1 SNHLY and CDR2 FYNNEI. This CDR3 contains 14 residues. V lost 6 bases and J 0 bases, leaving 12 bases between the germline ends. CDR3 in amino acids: CASRLTGVSYEQYF. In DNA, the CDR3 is TGTGCCAGCAGGCTGACAGGCGTCTCCTACGAGCAGTACTTC.

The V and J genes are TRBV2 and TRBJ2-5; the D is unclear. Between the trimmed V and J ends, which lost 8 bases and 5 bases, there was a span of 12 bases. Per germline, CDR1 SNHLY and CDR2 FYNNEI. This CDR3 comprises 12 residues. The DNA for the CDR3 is TGTGCCAGCGGGCTCCGCGACGAGACCCAGTACTTC. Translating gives CASGLRDETQYF.

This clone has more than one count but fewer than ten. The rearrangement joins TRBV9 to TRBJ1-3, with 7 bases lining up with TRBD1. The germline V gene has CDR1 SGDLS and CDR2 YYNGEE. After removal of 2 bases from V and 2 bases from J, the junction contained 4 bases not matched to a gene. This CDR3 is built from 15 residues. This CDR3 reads CASSVQGDPGNTIYF. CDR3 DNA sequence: TGTGCCAGCAGCGTCCAGGGGGACCCTGGAAACACCATATATTTT.

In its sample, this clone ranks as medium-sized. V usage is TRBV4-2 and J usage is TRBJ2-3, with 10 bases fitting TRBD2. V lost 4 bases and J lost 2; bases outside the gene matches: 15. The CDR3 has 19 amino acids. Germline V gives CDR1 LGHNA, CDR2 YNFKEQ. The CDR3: CASSPGEASGSLNTDTQYF. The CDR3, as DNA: TGTGCCAGCAGCCCCGGAGAGGCTAGCGGGAGTTTGAACACAGATACGCAGTATTTT.

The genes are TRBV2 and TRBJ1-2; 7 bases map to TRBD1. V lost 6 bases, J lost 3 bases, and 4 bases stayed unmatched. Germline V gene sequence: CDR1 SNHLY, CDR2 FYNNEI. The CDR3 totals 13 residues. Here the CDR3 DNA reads TGTGCCAGCAGATCCGGGACAGACTATGGCTACACCTTC. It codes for CASRSGTDYGYTF. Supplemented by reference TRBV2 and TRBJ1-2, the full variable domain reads EPEVTQTPSHQVTQMGQEVILRCVPISNHLYFYWYRQILGQKVEFLVSFYNNEISEKSEIFDDQFSVERPDGSNFTLKIRSTKLEDSAMYFCASRSGTDYGYTFGSGTRLTVV.

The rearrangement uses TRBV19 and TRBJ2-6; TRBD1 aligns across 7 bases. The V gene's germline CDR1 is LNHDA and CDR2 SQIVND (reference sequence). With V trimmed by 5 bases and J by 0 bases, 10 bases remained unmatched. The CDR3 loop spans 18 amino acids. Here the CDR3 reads CASSLQTGTNSGANVLTF. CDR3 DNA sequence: TGTGCCAGTAGTCTCCAGACAGGGACCAACTCTGGGGCCAACGTCCTGACTTTC.

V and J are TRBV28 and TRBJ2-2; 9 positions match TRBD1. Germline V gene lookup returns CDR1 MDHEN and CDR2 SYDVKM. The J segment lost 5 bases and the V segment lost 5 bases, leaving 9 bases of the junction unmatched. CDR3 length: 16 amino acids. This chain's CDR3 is CASSLRDRVGTGELFF. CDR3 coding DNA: TGTGCCAGCAGTCTCCGGGACAGGGTGGGAACCGGGGAGCTGTTTTTT.

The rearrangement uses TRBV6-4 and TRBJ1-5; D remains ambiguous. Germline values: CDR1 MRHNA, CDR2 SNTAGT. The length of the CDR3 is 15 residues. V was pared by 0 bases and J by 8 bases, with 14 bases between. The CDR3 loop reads CASSDSAESGKPQHF. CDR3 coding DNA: TGTGCCAGCAGTGACTCGGCGGAGAGCGGTAAGCCCCAGCATTTT.

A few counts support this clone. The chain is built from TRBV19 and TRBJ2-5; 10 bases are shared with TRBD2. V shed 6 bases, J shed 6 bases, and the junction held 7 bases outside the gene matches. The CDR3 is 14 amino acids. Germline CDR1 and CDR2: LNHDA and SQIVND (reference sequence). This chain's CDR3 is CASRFSGGPQTQYF. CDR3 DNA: TGTGCCAGTAGATTTAGCGGGGGGCCCCAGACCCAGTACTTC.

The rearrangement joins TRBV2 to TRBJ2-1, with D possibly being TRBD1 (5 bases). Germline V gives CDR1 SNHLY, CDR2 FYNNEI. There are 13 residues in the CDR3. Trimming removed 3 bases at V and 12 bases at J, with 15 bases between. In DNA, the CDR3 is TGTGCCAGCAGTGAGAGTGGGAATGGGGCGCAGTTCTTC. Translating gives CASSESGNGAQFF.

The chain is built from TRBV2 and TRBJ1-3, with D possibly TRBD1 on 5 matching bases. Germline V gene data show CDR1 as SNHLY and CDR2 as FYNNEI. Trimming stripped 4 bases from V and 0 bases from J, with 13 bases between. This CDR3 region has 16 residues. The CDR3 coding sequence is TGTGCCAGCAGTGGGATACAGGCCTTCTCTGGAAACACCATATATTTT. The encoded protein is CASSGIQAFSGNTIYF.

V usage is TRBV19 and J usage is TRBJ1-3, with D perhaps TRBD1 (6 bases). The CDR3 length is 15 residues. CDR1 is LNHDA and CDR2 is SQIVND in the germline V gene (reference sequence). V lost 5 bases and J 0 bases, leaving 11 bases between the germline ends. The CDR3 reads CASSQTGSSGNTIYF. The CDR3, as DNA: TGTGCCAGTAGTCAAACAGGGAGCTCTGGAAACACCATATATTTT.

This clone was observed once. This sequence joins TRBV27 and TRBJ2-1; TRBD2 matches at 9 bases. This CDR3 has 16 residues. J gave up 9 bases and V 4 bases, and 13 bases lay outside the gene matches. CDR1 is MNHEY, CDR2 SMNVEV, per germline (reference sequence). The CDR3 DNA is TGTGCCAGCAGTTCCATAGCGGGAGAATATTACGGTGAGCAGTTCTTC. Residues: CASSSIAGEYYGEQFF.

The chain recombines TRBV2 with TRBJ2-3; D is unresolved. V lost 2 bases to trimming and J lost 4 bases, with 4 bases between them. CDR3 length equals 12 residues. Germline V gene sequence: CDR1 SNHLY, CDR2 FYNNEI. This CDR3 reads CASSELPDTQYF. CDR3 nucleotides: TGTGCCAGCAGTGAACTACCAGATACGCAGTATTTT. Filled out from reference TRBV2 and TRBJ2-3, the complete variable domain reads EPEVTQTPSHQVTQMGQEVILRCVPISNHLYFYWYRQILGQKVEFLVSFYNNEISEKSEIFDDQFSVERPDGSNFTLKIRSTKLEDSAMYFCASSELPDTQYFGPGTRLTVL.

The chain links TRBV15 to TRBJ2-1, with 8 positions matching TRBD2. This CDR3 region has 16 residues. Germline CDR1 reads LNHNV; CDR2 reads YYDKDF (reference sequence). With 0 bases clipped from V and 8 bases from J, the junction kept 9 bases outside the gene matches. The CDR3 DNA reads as TGTGCCACCAGCAGAGATTTAACGGGAGGGAGCGATGAGCAGTTCTTC. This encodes CATSRDLTGGSDEQFF.